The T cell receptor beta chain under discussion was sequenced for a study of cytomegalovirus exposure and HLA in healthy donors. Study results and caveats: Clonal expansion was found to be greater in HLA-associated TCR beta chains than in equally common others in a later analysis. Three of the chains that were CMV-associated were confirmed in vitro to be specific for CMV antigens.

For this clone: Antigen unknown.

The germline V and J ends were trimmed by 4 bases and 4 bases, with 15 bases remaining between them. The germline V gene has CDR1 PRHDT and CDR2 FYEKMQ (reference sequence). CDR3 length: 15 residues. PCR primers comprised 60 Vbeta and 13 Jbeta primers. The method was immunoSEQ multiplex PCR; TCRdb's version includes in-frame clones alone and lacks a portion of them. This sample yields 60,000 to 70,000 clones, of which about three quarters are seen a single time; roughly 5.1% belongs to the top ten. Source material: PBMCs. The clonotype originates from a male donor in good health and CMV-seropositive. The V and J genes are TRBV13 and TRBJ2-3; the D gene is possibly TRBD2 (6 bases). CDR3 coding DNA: TGTGCCAGCAGCTCTCGGGACTTTTTTTCAGATACGCAGTATTTT. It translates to CASSSRDFFSDTQYF.